The 28 T cell receptor beta chains below come from one sample, sequenced in a study of blood T cell repertoires in COVID-19. Repertoires were generated with immunoSEQ multiplex PCR, while TCRdb's copy carries only in-frame clones and drops some. This table has around 130,000 clones, around 85% appearing once. The specimen was peripheral blood. The source is a man aged 45-65 years with acute or convalescent COVID-19.

The chain combines TRBV10-3 with TRBJ1-4; 8 nucleotides match TRBD1. V lost 7 bases to trimming and J lost 6 bases; unmatched junction nucleotides: 7. CDR1 is ENHRY, CDR2 SYGVKD, per germline. This CDR3 is 14 amino acids long. Written as DNA, the CDR3 is TGTGCCATCAACCCAGGGGGCCCTGATGAAAAACTGTTTTTT. This translates into CAINPGGPDEKLFF.

J is TRBJ2-7 and V is TRBV6-5, with D maybe TRBD1 (6 bases). Germline CDR1 and CDR2: MNHEY and SVGAGI. V lost 0 bases, J lost 1 base, and 13 bases lay in between. The CDR3 totals 16 residues. CDR3 loop: CASSYSTQGKSYEQYF. The DNA for the CDR3 is TGTGCCAGCAGTTACTCGACCCAGGGGAAGTCCTACGAGCAGTACTTC.

This clone came up a few times. The chain has TRBV5-5 and TRBJ2-1; possible D gene TRBD2, 5 bases. The CDR3 sequence is 14 residues long. Per germline, CDR1 SGHKS and CDR2 YYEKEE (reference sequence). V was pared by 1 base and J by 3 bases, with 8 bases between. The CDR3 region is CASSLNAGYNEQFF. The CDR3 coding sequence is TGTGCCAGCAGCTTGAATGCGGGCTACAATGAGCAGTTCTTC.

This chain joins TRBV18 and TRBJ2-2; TRBD2 matches 7 bases. The germline V gene has CDR1 KGHSH and CDR2 LQKENI. The length of the CDR3 is 18 residues. The junction had 8 bases not matched to a gene; V was cut back by 1 base and J by 0 bases. CDR3 residues: CASSPRPSGPSNTGELFF. The DNA of the CDR3 is TGTGCCAGCTCACCACGTCCTAGCGGACCATCGAACACCGGGGAGCTGTTTTTT.

The genes are TRBV11-2 and TRBJ1-1, with D unresolved. The CDR3 runs 12 residues. In germline, CDR1 is SGHAT, CDR2 FQNNGV. Trimming took off 5 bases at V and 3 bases at J, with 7 bases between the two ends. The DNA of the CDR3 is TGTGCCAGCAGCCAGGATTACACTGAAGCTTTCTTT. Its translation is CASSQDYTEAFF.

As for this clone: Other DNA variants within this sample encode the same CDR3. This rearrangement joins TRBV27 to TRBJ2-1, with TRBD2 identical over 12 bases. The CDR3 runs 15 residues. Germline-derived CDR1 and CDR2 are MNHEY and SMNVEV (reference sequence). With 2 bases clipped from V and 4 bases from J, the junction kept 0 bases outside the gene matches. CDR3 in amino acids: CASSLGTSGYNEQFF. CDR3 sequence (DNA): TGTGCCAGCAGTTTAGGGACTAGCGGGTACAATGAGCAGTTCTTC.

This clone was counted once. The V and J genes are TRBV7-6 and TRBJ2-1; no clear D gene. Germline V gives CDR1 SGHVS, CDR2 FNYEAQ. V was shortened by 1 base and J by 8 bases, with 12 bases between the two germline ends. The CDR3 totals 14 residues. CDR3 protein: CASSLGTGGDEQFF. In DNA, the CDR3 is TGTGCCAGCAGCTTAGGTACTGGTGGAGATGAGCAGTTCTTC.

This clone was counted a few times. This rearrangement joins TRBV5-1 to TRBJ2-5; 7 nucleotides agree with TRBD2. CDR1 is SGHRS and CDR2 is YFSETQ in the germline V gene. The CDR3 runs 15 residues. Unmatched junction bases numbered 7, after V lost 0 bases and J lost 5 bases. This chain's CDR3 is CASSLGAGLGETQYF. CDR3 nucleotide sequence: TGCGCCAGCAGCTTGGGAGCGGGATTAGGGGAGACCCAGTACTTC.

This clone was recorded only once. This chain uses TRBV9 with TRBJ2-7, with a possible D match to TRBD1 (6 bases). Germline assignment: CDR1 SGDLS and CDR2 YYNGEE. The CDR3 is 17 residues long. V was clipped by 0 bases and J by 0 bases, with 16 bases between them. Here the CDR3 DNA reads TGTGCCAGCAGCGTAGGGCCGACGGGACAAGCCTCCTACGAGCAGTACTTC. Translated: CASSVGPTGQASYEQYF.

The chain links TRBV6-5 to TRBJ1-2, with TRBD1 matching 8 bases. Per the germline V gene, CDR1 is MNHEY and CDR2 is SVGAGI. The V and J ends lost 7 bases and 6 bases, in that order; junction bases with no gene match: 4. CDR3 length: 12 amino acids. The CDR3 bases are TGTGCCAGCACGGAACAGGGGGATGGCTACACCTTC. This gives the protein CASTEQGDGYTF.

The sample holds one count of this clone. The rearrangement joins TRBV11-2 to TRBJ2-5; 9 nucleotides match TRBD2. J lost 0 bases, V lost 4 bases, and 0 bases had no gene match. The germline CDR1 and CDR2 sequences are SGHAT and FQNNGV. CDR3 length equals 14 residues. In DNA form, the CDR3 reads TGTGCCAGCAGCTCTAGCGGGAACCAAGAGACCCAGTACTTC. Residues: CASSSSGNQETQYF.

The chain uses TRBV5-1 and TRBJ2-1, with D tentatively TRBD1 (6 bases). Deletions cut 4 bases from V and 0 bases from J, with 8 bases between. CDR1 and CDR2 from the germline V gene are SGHRS and YFSETQ. This CDR3 spans 14 amino acids. The CDR3 bases are TGCGCCAGCAGCGACAGGAGCTCCTACAATGAGCAGTTCTTC. Residues: CASSDRSSYNEQFF. Based on the CDR3 plus reference TRBV5-1 and TRBJ2-1, the full variable domain is KAGVTQTPRYLIKTRGQQVTLSCSPISGHRSVSWYQQTPGQGLQFLFEYFSETQRNKGNFPGRFSGRQFSNSRSEMNVSTLELGDSALYLCASSDRSSYNEQFFGPGTRLTVL.

The CDR3 here is CASSQGQTSTDTQYF. The CDR3 DNA is TGTGCCAGCAGCCAAGGACAGACTAGCACAGATACGCAGTATTTT. The chain recombines TRBV11-3 with TRBJ2-3, with D tentatively TRBD1 (6 bases). This CDR3 region has 15 residues. The V end lost 5 bases, the J end lost 0 bases, and 12 bases lay between the germline ends. Germline V gene data show CDR1 as SGHNT and CDR2 as YENEEA.

The rearrangement joins TRBV28 to TRBJ1-2; D gene unclear. Germline CDR1 reads MDHEN; CDR2 reads SYDVKM. V dropped 6 bases and J dropped 0 bases, with 5 bases sitting between them. The CDR3 extends over 12 amino acids. The CDR3, as DNA: TGTGCCAGCAGGGGAGCTAACTATGGCTACACCTTC. Amino acid sequence: CASRGANYGYTF.

A single count supports this clone. The chain is built from TRBV6-5 and TRBJ1-5; no clear D. This CDR3 region has 12 residues. V lost 9 bases and J 4 bases, leaving 10 bases between the germline ends. The germline V gene encodes CDR1 MNHEY and CDR2 SVGAGI. CDR3 loop: CASVEGNQPQHF. For the CDR3, the DNA is TGTGCCAGTGTCGAGGGAAATCAGCCCCAGCATTTT.

V is TRBV6-1 and J is TRBJ2-7, with 10 bases that match TRBD2. Losses at the gene ends were 1 base for V and 2 bases for J; bases not matched to a gene: 2. Germline CDR1 MNHNS, CDR2 SASEGT. The CDR3 covers 15 residues. CDR3: CASSEGAGGPYEQYF. The CDR3 DNA reads TGTGCCAGCAGTGAAGGAGCGGGAGGGCCCTACGAGCAGTACTTC.

The chain joins TRBV21-1 to TRBJ1-5; the D call in the table, TRBD1, was not verified against the DNA. TRBV21-1 is designated a pseudogene. CDR3 length: 16 residues. The CDR3 is CASLDRELYSNQPQHF. CDR3 nucleotide sequence: TGTGCCAGCCTCGACAGGGAACTATATAGCAATCAGCCCCAGCATTTT.

The chain couples TRBV6-5 to TRBJ2-1; D is perhaps TRBD2 (5 bases). This CDR3 region has 15 residues. Trimming removed 0 bases from V and 2 bases from J, with 8 bases in between. Germline CDR1 MNHEY, CDR2 SVGAGI. The CDR3 is CASSYSFGTYNEQFF. CDR3 sequence (DNA): TGTGCCAGCAGTTACTCGTTCGGGACCTACAATGAGCAGTTCTTC.

CDR3 in DNA: TGTGCCATCAGTGGAGCAGGGGGTGGCCAAGAGACCCAGTACTTC. Encoded protein: CAISGAGGGQETQYF. The chain carries TRBV10-3 and TRBJ2-5, with 7 bases fitting TRBD1. The CDR3 has 15 residues. The germline V gene encodes CDR1 ENHRY and CDR2 SYGVKD. The V gene end was trimmed by 4 bases and the J gene end by 1 base; junction bases not matched to a gene: 6.

This chain links TRBV11-2 with TRBJ1-1; 7 positions agree with TRBD1. The germline V gene encodes CDR1 SGHAT and CDR2 FQNNGV. The V segment lost 2 bases and the J segment 1 base; nucleotides outside the gene matches: 7. The CDR3 consists of 16 residues. CDR3 region: CASSLPGQPRNTEAFF. As DNA, the CDR3 is TGTGCCAGCAGCTTACCGGGACAGCCGAGGAACACTGAAGCTTTCTTT.

This sequence joins TRBV6-6 and TRBJ2-7; D remains ambiguous. Trimming took off 7 bases at V and 7 bases at J, with 17 bases between the two ends. This CDR3 region has 13 residues. CDR1 is MNHNY and CDR2 is SVGAGI in the germline V gene (reference sequence). CDR3 amino acids: CASTNGGQWEQYF. The CDR3 nucleotides read TGTGCCAGCACTAACGGCGGCCAGTGGGAGCAGTACTTC.

This clone was recorded once. The rearrangement joins TRBV11-2 to TRBJ2-1; TRBD2 matches 10 bases. Germline trimming cut 3 bases from V and 2 bases from J; bases unmatched to any gene: 10. Germline-derived CDR1 and CDR2 are SGHAT and FQNNGV. The CDR3 runs 18 residues. The chain's CDR3 is CASSFPRASGRAYNEQFF. In nucleotides, the CDR3 is TGTGCCAGCAGCTTTCCCAGGGCCAGCGGGAGGGCCTACAATGAGCAGTTCTTC.

The rearrangement joins TRBV6-5 to TRBJ1-2; 8 bases fit TRBD1. The CDR3 contains 15 residues. V lost 0 bases, J lost 7 bases, and 7 bases stayed unmatched. Germline lookup yields CDR1 MNHEY and CDR2 SVGAGI. CDR3 loop: CASSYSYRGEGGYTF. CDR3 sequence (DNA): TGTGCCAGCAGTTACTCGTACAGGGGGGAAGGTGGCTACACCTTC.

V usage is TRBV6-1 and J usage is TRBJ1-1; D remains unclear. CDR3 length: 13 residues. V gave up 5 bases and J gave up 1 base, with 8 bases separating them. The germline V gene encodes CDR1 MNHNS and CDR2 SASEGT. The CDR3 sequence: CASSSLGNTEAFF. DNA for the CDR3: TGTGCCAGCAGTTCTCTCGGGAACACTGAAGCTTTCTTT.

This clone was seen more than once but under ten times. The V call is TRBV19, the J call TRBJ2-3, with 7 bases aligning to TRBD2. Trimming at V came to 3 bases and at J to 6 bases, leaving 3 bases not matched to a gene. Germline V lookup: CDR1 LNHDA, CDR2 SQIVND (reference sequence). The CDR3 has 13 residues. The CDR3 is CASSMGRADTQYF. CDR3 DNA sequence: TGTGCCAGTAGTATGGGGAGGGCTGATACGCAGTATTTT. Combining the CDR3 with reference TRBV19 and TRBJ2-3 gives the whole variable domain DGGITQSPKYLFRKEGQNVTLSCEQNLNHDAMYWYRQDPGQGLRLIYYSQIVNDFQKGDIAEGYSVSREKKESFPLTVTSAQKNPTAFYLCASSMGRADTQYFGPGTRLTVL.

V usage is TRBV5-1 and J usage is TRBJ2-5, with 8 bases that match TRBD1. Germline CDR1 and CDR2: SGHRS and YFSETQ. J was trimmed by 5 bases and V by 4 bases; bases with no gene match: 4. The CDR3 is 13 amino acids. The CDR3 sequence: CASSLRQGETQYF. DNA of the CDR3: TGCGCCAGCAGCCTTAGACAGGGGGAGACCCAGTACTTC.

In the case of this clone: The junction does not match germline at one end; this may be a read error. The V call is TRBV7-2, the J call TRBJ2-1, with 9 bases lining up with TRBD1. The germline gives CDR1 SGHTA, CDR2 FQGNSA. CDR3 size: 12 residues. The CDR3 loop is CASSLVRGDRVF. The CDR3 DNA reads TGTGCCAGCAGCTTGGTTCGAGGGGACAGGGTCTTC.

This chain uses TRBV4-1 with TRBJ1-1; 9 nucleotides align to TRBD1. This CDR3 region has 17 residues. CDR1 and CDR2 from the germline V gene are MGHRA and YSYEKL. The junction had 12 bases not matched to a gene; V was cut back by 4 bases and J by 3 bases. This chain's CDR3 is CASSLRQGVYTDTEAFF. The DNA for the CDR3 is TGCGCCAGCAGCCTCCGACAGGGGGTTTACACCGACACTGAAGCTTTCTTT.